This T cell receptor beta chain was captured by sequencing in a study of PD-1 blockade in mismatch repair-deficient tumors. Study information: Patients had eleven to twelve mismatch repair-deficient cancer types and were previously treated and progressing.

Mismatch repair deficiency was confirmed in all patients, by PCR or immunohistochemistry. The repertoire was sequenced with immunoSEQ multiplex PCR; TCRdb's copy has only in-frame clones and lacks some. The sample holds some 84,000 clones; approximately 81% are singletons and the top ten take just over 2.5%. As to this clone: Its cognate antigen is unknown.

Study-level results: Tumor-resident clones, often absent from pretreatment blood, expanded after pembrolizumab and then contracted.

This sequence was found in an adult with mismatch repair-deficient cancer. Sequences were derived from peripheral blood, sampled 12 weeks after starting pembrolizumab.

The CDR3: CASSLIGDGTQYF. CDR3 bases: TGTGCCAGCAGCTTAATAGGGGACGGGACCCAGTACTTC. The J gene is TRBJ2-5, the V gene TRBV7-3; D assignment may be TRBD1 or TRBD2 (5 bases each). The germline V and J ends were trimmed by 1 base and 7 bases, with 10 bases remaining between them. The CDR3 sequence is 13 residues long. Germline V gives CDR1 SGHTA, CDR2 FQGTGA.